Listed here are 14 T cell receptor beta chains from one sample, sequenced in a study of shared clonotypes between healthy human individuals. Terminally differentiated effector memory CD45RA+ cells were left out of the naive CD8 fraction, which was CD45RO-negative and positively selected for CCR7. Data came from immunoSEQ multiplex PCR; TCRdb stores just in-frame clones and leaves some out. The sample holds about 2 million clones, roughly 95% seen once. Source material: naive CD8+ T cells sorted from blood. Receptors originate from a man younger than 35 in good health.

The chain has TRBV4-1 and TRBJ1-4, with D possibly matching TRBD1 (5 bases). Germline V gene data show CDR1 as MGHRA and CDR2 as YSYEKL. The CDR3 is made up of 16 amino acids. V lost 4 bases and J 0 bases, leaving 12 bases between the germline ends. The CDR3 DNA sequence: TGCGCCAGCAGCCCCGGACAATTTGCAACTAATGAAAAACTGTTTTTT. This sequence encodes CASSPGQFATNEKLFF.

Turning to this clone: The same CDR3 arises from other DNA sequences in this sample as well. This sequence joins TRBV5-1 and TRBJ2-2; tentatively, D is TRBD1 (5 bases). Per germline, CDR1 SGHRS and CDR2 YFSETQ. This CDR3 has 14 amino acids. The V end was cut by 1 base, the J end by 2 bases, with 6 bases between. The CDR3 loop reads CASSLRGNTGELFF. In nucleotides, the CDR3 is TGCGCCAGCAGCTTGAGGGGCAACACCGGGGAGCTGTTTTTT.

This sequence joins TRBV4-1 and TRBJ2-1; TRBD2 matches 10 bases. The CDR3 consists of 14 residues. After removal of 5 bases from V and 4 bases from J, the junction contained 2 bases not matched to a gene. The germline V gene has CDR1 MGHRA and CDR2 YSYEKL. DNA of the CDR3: TGCGCCAGCAGCGCGGGACTAGCGTACAATGAGCAGTTCTTC. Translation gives CASSAGLAYNEQFF.

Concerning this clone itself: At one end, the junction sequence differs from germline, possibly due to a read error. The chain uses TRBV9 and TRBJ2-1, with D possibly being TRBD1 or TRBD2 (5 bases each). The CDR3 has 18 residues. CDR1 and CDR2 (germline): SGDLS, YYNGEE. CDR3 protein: CASSPPPGPGRWGNEQLF. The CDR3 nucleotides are TGTGCCAGCAGCCCTCCCCCGGGGCCTGGGCGCTGGGGCAATGAGCAGCTCTTC.

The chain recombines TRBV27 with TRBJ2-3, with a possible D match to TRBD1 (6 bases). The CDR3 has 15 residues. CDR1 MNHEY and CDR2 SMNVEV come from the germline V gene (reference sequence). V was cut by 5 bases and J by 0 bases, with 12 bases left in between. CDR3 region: CASSRRTESTDTQYF. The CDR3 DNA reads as TGTGCCAGCAGTAGACGGACAGAGAGCACAGATACGCAGTATTTT.

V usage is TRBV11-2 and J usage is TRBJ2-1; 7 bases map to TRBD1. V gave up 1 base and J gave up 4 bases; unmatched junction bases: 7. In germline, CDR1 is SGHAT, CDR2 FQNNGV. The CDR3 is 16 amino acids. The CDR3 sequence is CASSLGRDREYNEQFF. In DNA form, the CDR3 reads TGTGCCAGCAGCTTAGGTCGGGACAGAGAGTACAATGAGCAGTTCTTC.

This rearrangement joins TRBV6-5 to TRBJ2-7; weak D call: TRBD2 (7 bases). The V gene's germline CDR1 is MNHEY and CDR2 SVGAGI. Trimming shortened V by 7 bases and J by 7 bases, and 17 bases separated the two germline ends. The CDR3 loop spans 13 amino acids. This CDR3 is CASIGGGREEQYF. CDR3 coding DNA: TGTGCCAGCATAGGGGGAGGGAGGGAAGAGCAGTACTTC.

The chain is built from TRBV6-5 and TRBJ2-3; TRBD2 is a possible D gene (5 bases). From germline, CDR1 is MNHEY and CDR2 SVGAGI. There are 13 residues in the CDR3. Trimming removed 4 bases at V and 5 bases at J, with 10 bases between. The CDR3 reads CASSSSGLDTQYF. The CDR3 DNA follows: TGTGCCAGCAGTTCCTCTGGACTAGATACGCAGTATTTT.

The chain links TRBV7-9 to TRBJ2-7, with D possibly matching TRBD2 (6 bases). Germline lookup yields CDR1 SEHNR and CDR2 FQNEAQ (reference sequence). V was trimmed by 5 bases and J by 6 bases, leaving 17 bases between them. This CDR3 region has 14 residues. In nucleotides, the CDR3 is TGTGCCAGCAGCGCTAGCGAGAGGCCCGCCGAGCAGTACTTC. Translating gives CASSASERPAEQYF.

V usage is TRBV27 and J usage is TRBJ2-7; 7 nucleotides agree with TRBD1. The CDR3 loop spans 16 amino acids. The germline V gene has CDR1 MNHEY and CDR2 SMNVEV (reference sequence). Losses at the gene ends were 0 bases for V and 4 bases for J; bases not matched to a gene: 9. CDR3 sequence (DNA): TGTGCCAGCAGTTTATCTACCGGAGACAGGGTGTACGAGCAGTACTTC. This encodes CASSLSTGDRVYEQYF.

The CDR3: CASIAGEVSEQFF. The CDR3, as DNA: TGTGCCAGCATTGCAGGGGAAGTTAGTGAGCAGTTCTTC. J is TRBJ2-1 and V is TRBV6-6, with D maybe TRBD1 (6 bases). Germline V gene sequence: CDR1 MNHNY, CDR2 SVGAGI (reference sequence). CDR3 length equals 13 residues. V lost 7 bases, J lost 9 bases, and 16 bases lay in between.

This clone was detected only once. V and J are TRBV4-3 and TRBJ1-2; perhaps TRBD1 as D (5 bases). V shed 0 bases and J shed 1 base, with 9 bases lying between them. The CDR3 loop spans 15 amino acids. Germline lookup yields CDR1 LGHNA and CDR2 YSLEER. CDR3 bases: TGCGCCAGCAGCCAAGAAACGACAGATAACTATGGCTACACCTTC. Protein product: CASSQETTDNYGYTF.

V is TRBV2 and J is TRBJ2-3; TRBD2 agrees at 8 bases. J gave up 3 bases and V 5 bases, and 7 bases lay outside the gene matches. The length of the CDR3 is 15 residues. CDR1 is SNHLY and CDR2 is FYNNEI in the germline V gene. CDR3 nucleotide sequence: TGTGCCAGCAGTTACGGACTAGCCCTTACAGATACGCAGTATTTT. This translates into CASSYGLALTDTQYF.

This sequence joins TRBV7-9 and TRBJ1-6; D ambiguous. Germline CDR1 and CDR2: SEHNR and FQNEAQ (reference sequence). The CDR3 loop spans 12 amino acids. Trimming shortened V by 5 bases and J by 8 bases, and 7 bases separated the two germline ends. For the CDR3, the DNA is TGTGCCAGCAGCCATGGGTATTCACCCCTCCACTTT. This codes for CASSHGYSPLHF.